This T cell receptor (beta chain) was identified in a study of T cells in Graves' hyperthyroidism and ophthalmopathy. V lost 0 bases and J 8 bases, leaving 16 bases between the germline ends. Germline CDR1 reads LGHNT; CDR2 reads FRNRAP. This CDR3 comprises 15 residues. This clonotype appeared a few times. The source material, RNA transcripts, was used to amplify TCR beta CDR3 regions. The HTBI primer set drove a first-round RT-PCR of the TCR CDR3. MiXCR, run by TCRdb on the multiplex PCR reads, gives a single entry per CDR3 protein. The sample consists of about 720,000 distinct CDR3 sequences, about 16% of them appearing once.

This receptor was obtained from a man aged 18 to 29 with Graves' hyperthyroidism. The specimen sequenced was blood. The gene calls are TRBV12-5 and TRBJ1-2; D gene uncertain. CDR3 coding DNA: TGTGCTAGTGGTTTGGTTTTCGGGCTTATAATGGGCTACACCTTC. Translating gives CASGLVFGLIMGYTF. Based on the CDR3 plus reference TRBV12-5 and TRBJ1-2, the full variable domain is DARVTQTPRHKVTEMGQEVTMRCQPILGHNTVFWYRQTMMQGLELLAYFRNRAPLDDSGMPKDRFSAEMPDATLATLKIQPSEPRDSAVYFCASGLVFGLIMGYTFGSGTRLTVV.